This record covers a single T cell receptor (beta chain). It has no known antigen specificity. Base qualities are missing; no much larger clone stands one base away. TCRbeta CDR3 regions were amplified from genomic DNA by means of the immunoSEQ Assay, a bias-controlled multiplex PCR. Turning to the authors' computational methods: Within the assay, amplification of reference gene primers was used to estimate how many nucleated cells each sample contained. To quantify the absolute abundance of each unique TCRbeta CDR3 rearrangement, sequence reads were collapsed and filtered. For each sample, productive Simpson clonality was calculated as the square root of Simpson's diversity index over productive rearrangements. TCRdb mirrors the immuneACCESS table, restricted to in-frame sequences. Some clones are absent from its copies; in checked studies, under half trace to an unresolved V gene, and the reason for the others is unknown. V, J and clone size are those of that table, while D and trimming were read from the DNA. Present in this sample are 150,000 to 200,000 clones, around nine tenths of which were seen just once. Just over 2.5% of the sample rests with the top ten.

From cysteine to phenylalanine, the CDR3 is 12 amino acids long. Of the read, only the CDR3 DNA is kept; its 36 bases are in frame from base 1. CDR1 PRHDT and CDR2 FYEKMQ are derived from the germline V gene (reference sequence). The junction carries 4 bases between V and J, which are trimmed by 5 bases and 0 bases respectively. In Seattle, one collaborating source enrolled patients while the infection was active and tracked those patients longitudinally over the course of disease. Each collaborating institution followed its own protocols to collect whole blood in K2EDTA tubes. For TCRbeta analysis, collaborators shipped samples as frozen whole blood, isolated PBMCs, or DNA extracted from either of those sample types. The data are from a study of blood T cell repertoires in COVID-19 (dated by TCRdb to between 2020 and 2021). Notes on the research overall: Collaborator samples came from the United States, Italy and Spain and covered acute and convalescent phases of COVID-19. The material from the prospective study consisted of cDNA or gDNA derived from T cells, B-cell-depleted T cells, or PBMCs. Subjects who had been exposed to COVID-19, were actively infected with it, or had recovered from it provided the deeply sampled blood TCRbeta repertoires that made up the dataset. A freely available public database, intended as a resource for researchers studying the immune response to SARS-CoV-2, is where the repertoires were released. Samples were obtained from the ongoing ImmuneRACE study (first 160 participants) and from over 1,000 subjects provided by 6 global collaborators. Sample metadata almost always included a de-identified subject ID, COVID-19 status, age in years and sex. HLA class I and class II types, where available, came from metadata supplied by the sample provider rather than from assay-based typing. What the research found in general, with its limitations: Clinical and demographic metadata were provided uncurated, with the amount varying by source and participant.

The sequence came from an elderly woman with COVID-19, enrolled during active disease. Sequenced material: peripheral blood. The sequence links TRBV13 to TRBJ1-2; the D gene lacks a confident call. The sequence in DNA is TGTGCCAGCAGCCGGGCTAACTATGGCTACACCTTC. This encodes CASSRANYGYTF. Supplemented by the reference TRBV13 and TRBJ1-2 proteins around the CDR3, the complete variable domain is AAGVIQSPRHLIKEKRETATLKCYPIPRHDTVYWYQQGPGQDPQFLISFYEKMQSDKGSIPDRFSAQQFSDYHSELNMSSLELGDSALYFCASSRANYGYTFGSGTRLTVV.